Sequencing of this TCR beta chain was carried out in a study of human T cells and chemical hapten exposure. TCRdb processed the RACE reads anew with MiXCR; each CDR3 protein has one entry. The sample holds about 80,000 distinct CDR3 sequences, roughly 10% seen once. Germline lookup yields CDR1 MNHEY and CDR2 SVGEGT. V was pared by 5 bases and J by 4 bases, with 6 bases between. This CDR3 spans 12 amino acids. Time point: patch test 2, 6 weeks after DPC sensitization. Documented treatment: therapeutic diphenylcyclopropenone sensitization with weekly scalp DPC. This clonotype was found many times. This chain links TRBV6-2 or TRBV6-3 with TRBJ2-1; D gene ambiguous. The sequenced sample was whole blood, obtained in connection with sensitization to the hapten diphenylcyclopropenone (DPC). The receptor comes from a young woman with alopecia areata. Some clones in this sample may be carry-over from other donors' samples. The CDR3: CASSTPYNEQFF. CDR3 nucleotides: TGTGCCAGCAGTACCCCTTACAATGAGCAGTTCTTC.